These T cell receptor beta chains were read from a single sample in a study of blood T cell repertoires in COVID-19. Produced via immunoSEQ multiplex PCR; TCRdb's table is partial and in-frame only. The table shows tens of thousands of clones, with 80% to 90% occurring only once. The sequencing input was peripheral blood. These receptors all stem from a man aged 55-75 years with acute or convalescent COVID-19. Each CDR3 is given with its conserved first and last residue. The order of the fields is clone size, J gene, V gene, D gene, CDR3 length, CDR3 DNA, CDR3 protein. D genes are given only for firm matches. Some rows have no size entry. The others give once, few or many, or a class for an expanded clone.

>NA|TRBJ2-5|TRBV10-2|TRBD2|14
TGCGCCAGCAAACGGGGGGGATACCAAGAGACCCAGTACTTC
CASKRGGYQETQYF
>NA|TRBJ1-4|TRBV7-2|NA|15
TGTGCCAGCAGCCCCGCAGGGGTAACTAATGAAAAACTGTTTTTT
CASSPAGVTNEKLFF
>NA|TRBJ2-3|TRBV7-2|NA|11
TGTGCCAGCAGCCCCAGGACAGCGCAGTATTTT
CASSPRTAQYF
>NA|TRBJ2-2|TRBV19|TRBD1|18
TGTGCCAGTAGCCATCCTGGGGGACAGGGATTGAACGCCGGGGAGCTGTTTTTT
CASSHPGGQGLNAGELFF
>NA|TRBJ1-1|TRBV3-1/TRBV3-2|TRBD1|13
TGTGCCAGCAGCCACTGGACAGGGGAGGAAGCTTTCTTT
CASSHWTGEEAFF
>NA|TRBJ1-2|TRBV7-9|NA|15
TGTGCCAGCAGCTTATCAGGGATCGCTAACTATGGCTACACCTTC
CASSLSGIANYGYTF
>many|TRBJ2-1|TRBV6-2/TRBV6-3|NA|17
TGTGCCAGCAGTTACTCGTGGGGCGGGGGCCCGAACAATGAGCAGTTCTTC
CASSYSWGGGPNNEQFF
>NA|TRBJ1-1|TRBV7-2|NA|15
TGTGCCAGCAGCTTAGGGGCCCGAGACGGGGGGATGGCTTTCTTT
CASSLGARDGGMAFF
>NA|TRBJ2-2|TRBV6-1|NA|14
TGTGCCAGCAGTGAAGCGCTTTTCACAGGGGAGCTGTTTTTT
CASSEALFTGELFF
>NA|TRBJ1-6|TRBV5-1|TRBD1|15
TGCGCCAGCAGCTTGGATGTCAGGGGGCCTTCACCCCTCCACTTT
CASSLDVRGPSPLHF
>NA|TRBJ2-5|TRBV19|NA|13
TGTGCCAGTAGCCCCCGGTACCAAGAGACCCAGTACTTC
CASSPRYQETQYF
>NA|TRBJ2-2|TRBV7-7|NA|20
TGTGCTAGCAGCCCGAACCCCCTCGGAGGGTGGAAGGTGAACACCGGGGAGCTGTTTTTT
CASSPNPLGGWKVNTGELFF
>NA|TRBJ1-2|TRBV2|NA|13
TGTGCCAGCAACATCCCCGGAAGGGGTGGCTACACCTTC
CASNIPGRGGYTF
>NA|TRBJ2-7|TRBV6-5|TRBD1|14
TGTGCCAGCAGTTCGGACAGGGGTGCCAACGAGCAGTACTTC
CASSSDRGANEQYF
>NA|TRBJ1-6|TRBV7-2|NA|14
TGTGCCAGCACCCCCCGCGCGAATAATTCACCCCTCCACTTT
CASTPRANNSPLHF
>NA|TRBJ2-7|TRBV19|NA|11
TGTGCCAGTAGTCGGGACACTTTTCAGTACTTC
CASSRDTFQYF
>NA|TRBJ1-4|TRBV6-1|NA|16
TGTGCCAGCAGTGGTTGGGGACAATGGGACAATGAAAAACTGTTTTTT
CASSGWGQWDNEKLFF
>NA|TRBJ1-1|TRBV4-2|NA|17
TGTGCCAGCAGCCAAGACAGGGCGGCACAGCCGAACACTGAAGCTTTCTTT
CASSQDRAAQPNTEAFF
>NA|TRBJ1-2|TRBV7-9|TRBD1|15
TGTGCCAGCAGCTCCAGGACAGGGGCGAACTATGGCTACACCTTC
CASSSRTGANYGYTF
>NA|TRBJ2-2|TRBV28|TRBD1|15
TGTGCCAGCAGTCTGCTCAGGGGGAGCACCGGGGAGCTGTTTTTT
CASSLLRGSTGELFF
>NA|TRBJ2-1|TRBV9|TRBD1|18
TGTGCCAGCAGCGTCCGCGATACCGGGACAGGGAAGAGCAATGAGCAGTTCTTC
CASSVRDTGTGKSNEQFF
>NA|TRBJ2-1|TRBV3-1/TRBV3-2|TRBD1|16
TGTGCCAGCAGCCAAAGCTCGGACAGGGGGCCTAATGAGCAGTTCTTC
CASSQSSDRGPNEQFF
>NA|TRBJ2-5|TRBV5-8|NA|14
TGTGCCAGCAGCTTCGGAGACAGACAAGAGACCCAGTACTTC
CASSFGDRQETQYF
>NA|TRBJ1-3|TRBV15|NA|15
TGTGCCACCAGCAGAGCTCAGGGAGGTGGAAACACCATATATTTT
CATSRAQGGGNTIYF
>few|TRBJ1-1|TRBV11-2|TRBD1|15
TGTGCCAGCAGCTTGCAGGGGGCGAGAAACACTGAAGCTTTCTTT
CASSLQGARNTEAFF
>NA|TRBJ1-1|TRBV4-1|NA|18
TGCGCCAGCAGCCAAGGCCCAGGGGCCGAACCAAAGAACACTGAAGCTTTCTTT
CASSQGPGAEPKNTEAFF